This TCR beta chain emerged from a study of blood T cell repertoires in COVID-19. Study context: Researchers got acute and convalescent COVID-19 samples from the United States, Italy and Spain.

Sequencing was performed with immunoSEQ multiplex PCR; in TCRdb, only in-frame clones are kept and a portion is missing. The sample has about 160,000 clones; roughly 86% are singletons. Germline V gene sequence: CDR1 SGDLS, CDR2 YYNGEE. This CDR3 spans 16 amino acids. V shed 1 base, J shed 5 bases, and the junction held 4 bases outside the gene matches. The sequenced material came from peripheral blood. The TCR originated in a woman aged 55-70 years who had recovered from COVID-19. The J gene is TRBJ2-2, the V gene TRBV9; TRBD2 aligns across 11 bases. CDR3: CASSVSASGGTGELFF. CDR3 nucleotide sequence: TGTGCCAGCAGCGTATCGGCTAGCGGGGGGACCGGGGAGCTGTTTTTT.